Following are 9 T cell receptor beta chains from one sample sequenced in a study of shared clonotypes between healthy human individuals. Libraries were prepared by immunoSEQ multiplex PCR; TCRdb keeps only in-frame clonotypes and omits some of them. The repertoire holds 400,000 to 600,000 clones, roughly 77% seen once, with about 13% in the top ten. Sequenced sample: PBMCs. The receptors come from a woman aged 40 to 50 in good health. Some clones in this sample may be carry-over from other donors' samples.

The CDR3 coding sequence is TGTGCCAGCAGCTTAAATCACGGGGAACCCTACGAGCAGTACTTC. Its translation: CASSLNHGEPYEQYF. V is TRBV7-3 and J is TRBJ2-7; D perhaps matches TRBD2 (5 bases). The germline gives CDR1 SGHTA, CDR2 FQGTGA. The CDR3 is made up of 15 amino acids. V dropped 1 base and J dropped 2 bases, with 12 bases sitting between them. The full variable domain, with the rest looked up from reference TRBV7-3 and TRBJ2-7, is GAGVSQTPSNKVTEKGKYVELRCDPISGHTALYWYRQSLGQGPEFLIYFQGTGAADDSGLPNDRFFAVRPEGSVSTLKIQRTERGDSAVYLCASSLNHGEPYEQYFGPGTRLTVT.

This chain joins TRBV30 and TRBJ2-2; TRBD2 might be the D (6 bases). Trimming took 5 bases from V and 7 from J, leaving 20 bases between them. The germline V gene has CDR1 GTSNPN and CDR2 SVGIG (reference sequence). This CDR3 has 15 amino acids. CDR3 sequence (DNA): TGTGCCTGGGCACCCCTGGGGGAGGTCGGCGGGGAGCTGTTTTTT. This translates into CAWAPLGEVGGELFF.

The chain employs TRBV2 and TRBJ1-4; D is unresolved. Trimming took off 6 bases at V and 0 bases at J, with 11 bases between the two ends. CDR3 length equals 15 residues. The V gene's germline CDR1 is SNHLY and CDR2 FYNNEI. Here the CDR3 reads CASSVRRATNEKLFF. CDR3 bases: TGTGCCAGCAGCGTCCGAAGGGCAACTAATGAAAAACTGTTTTTT.

The chain has TRBV6-5 and TRBJ2-7, with D unclear. The ends were cut back, 2 bases at V and 2 bases at J, with 10 bases in the middle. This CDR3 is 14 amino acids long. CDR1 is MNHEY and CDR2 is SVGAGI in the germline V gene. CDR3 protein: CASSYTARTYEQYF. The CDR3, as DNA: TGTGCCAGCAGTTACACGGCCAGGACCTACGAGCAGTACTTC.

The chain couples TRBV7-9 to TRBJ2-1; weak D call: TRBD2 (5 bases). The CDR3 extends over 18 amino acids. Germline-derived CDR1 and CDR2 are SEHNR and FQNEAQ (reference sequence). V lost 5 bases to trimming and J lost 4 bases, with 24 bases between them. This CDR3 is CASSPQNPVAGAYNEQFF. CDR3 nucleotides: TGTGCCAGCAGCCCCCAAAATCCGGTCGCGGGTGCATACAATGAGCAGTTCTTC.

This chain joins TRBV7-9 and TRBJ2-7; TRBD2 aligns across 9 bases. The germline CDR1 and CDR2 sequences are SEHNR and FQNEAQ (reference sequence). J was trimmed by 3 bases and V by 7 bases; bases with no gene match: 7. This CDR3 is built from 14 residues. CDR3 in DNA: TGTGCCAGCACCTCCGGGACTAGCAACTACGAGCAGTACTTC. Translating gives CASTSGTSNYEQYF. Complete variable domain (other parts from reference TRBV7-9 and TRBJ2-7): DTGVSQNPRHKITKRGQNVTFRCDPISEHNRLYWYRQTLGQGPEFLTYFQNEAQLEKSRLLSDRFSAERPKGSFSTLEIQRTEQGDSAMYLCASTSGTSNYEQYFGPGTRLTVT.

This chain joins TRBV2 and TRBJ1-1, with D perhaps matching TRBD1 (6 bases). The germline gives CDR1 SNHLY, CDR2 FYNNEI. The CDR3 has 16 residues. The germline V and J ends were trimmed by 6 bases and 0 bases, with 17 bases remaining between them. Written as DNA, the CDR3 is TGTGCCAGCAGAAAGTGGGGGGGCAAGATGAACACTGAAGCTTTCTTT. It translates to CASRKWGGKMNTEAFF.

The rearrangement links TRBV7-9 to TRBJ2-7; D unclear. The CDR3 has 17 amino acids. Germline CDR1 reads SEHNR; CDR2 reads FQNEAQ (reference sequence). V dropped 5 bases and J dropped 5 bases, with 25 bases sitting between them. Here the CDR3 reads CASSILLWATKENEQYF. The CDR3 DNA reads TGTGCCAGCAGCATCCTACTTTGGGCTACGAAAGAGAACGAGCAGTACTTC.

The chain is built from TRBV10-2 and TRBJ1-2; tentatively, D is TRBD1 (6 bases). The V and J ends lost 5 bases and 0 bases respectively, with 13 bases between them. The CDR3 runs 15 residues. Germline V gene sequence: CDR1 WSHSY, CDR2 SAAADI. CDR3 nucleotide sequence: TGCGCCAGCAGTCAGGGGTCAGCAACTAACTATGGCTACACCTTC. Protein product: CASSQGSATNYGYTF.